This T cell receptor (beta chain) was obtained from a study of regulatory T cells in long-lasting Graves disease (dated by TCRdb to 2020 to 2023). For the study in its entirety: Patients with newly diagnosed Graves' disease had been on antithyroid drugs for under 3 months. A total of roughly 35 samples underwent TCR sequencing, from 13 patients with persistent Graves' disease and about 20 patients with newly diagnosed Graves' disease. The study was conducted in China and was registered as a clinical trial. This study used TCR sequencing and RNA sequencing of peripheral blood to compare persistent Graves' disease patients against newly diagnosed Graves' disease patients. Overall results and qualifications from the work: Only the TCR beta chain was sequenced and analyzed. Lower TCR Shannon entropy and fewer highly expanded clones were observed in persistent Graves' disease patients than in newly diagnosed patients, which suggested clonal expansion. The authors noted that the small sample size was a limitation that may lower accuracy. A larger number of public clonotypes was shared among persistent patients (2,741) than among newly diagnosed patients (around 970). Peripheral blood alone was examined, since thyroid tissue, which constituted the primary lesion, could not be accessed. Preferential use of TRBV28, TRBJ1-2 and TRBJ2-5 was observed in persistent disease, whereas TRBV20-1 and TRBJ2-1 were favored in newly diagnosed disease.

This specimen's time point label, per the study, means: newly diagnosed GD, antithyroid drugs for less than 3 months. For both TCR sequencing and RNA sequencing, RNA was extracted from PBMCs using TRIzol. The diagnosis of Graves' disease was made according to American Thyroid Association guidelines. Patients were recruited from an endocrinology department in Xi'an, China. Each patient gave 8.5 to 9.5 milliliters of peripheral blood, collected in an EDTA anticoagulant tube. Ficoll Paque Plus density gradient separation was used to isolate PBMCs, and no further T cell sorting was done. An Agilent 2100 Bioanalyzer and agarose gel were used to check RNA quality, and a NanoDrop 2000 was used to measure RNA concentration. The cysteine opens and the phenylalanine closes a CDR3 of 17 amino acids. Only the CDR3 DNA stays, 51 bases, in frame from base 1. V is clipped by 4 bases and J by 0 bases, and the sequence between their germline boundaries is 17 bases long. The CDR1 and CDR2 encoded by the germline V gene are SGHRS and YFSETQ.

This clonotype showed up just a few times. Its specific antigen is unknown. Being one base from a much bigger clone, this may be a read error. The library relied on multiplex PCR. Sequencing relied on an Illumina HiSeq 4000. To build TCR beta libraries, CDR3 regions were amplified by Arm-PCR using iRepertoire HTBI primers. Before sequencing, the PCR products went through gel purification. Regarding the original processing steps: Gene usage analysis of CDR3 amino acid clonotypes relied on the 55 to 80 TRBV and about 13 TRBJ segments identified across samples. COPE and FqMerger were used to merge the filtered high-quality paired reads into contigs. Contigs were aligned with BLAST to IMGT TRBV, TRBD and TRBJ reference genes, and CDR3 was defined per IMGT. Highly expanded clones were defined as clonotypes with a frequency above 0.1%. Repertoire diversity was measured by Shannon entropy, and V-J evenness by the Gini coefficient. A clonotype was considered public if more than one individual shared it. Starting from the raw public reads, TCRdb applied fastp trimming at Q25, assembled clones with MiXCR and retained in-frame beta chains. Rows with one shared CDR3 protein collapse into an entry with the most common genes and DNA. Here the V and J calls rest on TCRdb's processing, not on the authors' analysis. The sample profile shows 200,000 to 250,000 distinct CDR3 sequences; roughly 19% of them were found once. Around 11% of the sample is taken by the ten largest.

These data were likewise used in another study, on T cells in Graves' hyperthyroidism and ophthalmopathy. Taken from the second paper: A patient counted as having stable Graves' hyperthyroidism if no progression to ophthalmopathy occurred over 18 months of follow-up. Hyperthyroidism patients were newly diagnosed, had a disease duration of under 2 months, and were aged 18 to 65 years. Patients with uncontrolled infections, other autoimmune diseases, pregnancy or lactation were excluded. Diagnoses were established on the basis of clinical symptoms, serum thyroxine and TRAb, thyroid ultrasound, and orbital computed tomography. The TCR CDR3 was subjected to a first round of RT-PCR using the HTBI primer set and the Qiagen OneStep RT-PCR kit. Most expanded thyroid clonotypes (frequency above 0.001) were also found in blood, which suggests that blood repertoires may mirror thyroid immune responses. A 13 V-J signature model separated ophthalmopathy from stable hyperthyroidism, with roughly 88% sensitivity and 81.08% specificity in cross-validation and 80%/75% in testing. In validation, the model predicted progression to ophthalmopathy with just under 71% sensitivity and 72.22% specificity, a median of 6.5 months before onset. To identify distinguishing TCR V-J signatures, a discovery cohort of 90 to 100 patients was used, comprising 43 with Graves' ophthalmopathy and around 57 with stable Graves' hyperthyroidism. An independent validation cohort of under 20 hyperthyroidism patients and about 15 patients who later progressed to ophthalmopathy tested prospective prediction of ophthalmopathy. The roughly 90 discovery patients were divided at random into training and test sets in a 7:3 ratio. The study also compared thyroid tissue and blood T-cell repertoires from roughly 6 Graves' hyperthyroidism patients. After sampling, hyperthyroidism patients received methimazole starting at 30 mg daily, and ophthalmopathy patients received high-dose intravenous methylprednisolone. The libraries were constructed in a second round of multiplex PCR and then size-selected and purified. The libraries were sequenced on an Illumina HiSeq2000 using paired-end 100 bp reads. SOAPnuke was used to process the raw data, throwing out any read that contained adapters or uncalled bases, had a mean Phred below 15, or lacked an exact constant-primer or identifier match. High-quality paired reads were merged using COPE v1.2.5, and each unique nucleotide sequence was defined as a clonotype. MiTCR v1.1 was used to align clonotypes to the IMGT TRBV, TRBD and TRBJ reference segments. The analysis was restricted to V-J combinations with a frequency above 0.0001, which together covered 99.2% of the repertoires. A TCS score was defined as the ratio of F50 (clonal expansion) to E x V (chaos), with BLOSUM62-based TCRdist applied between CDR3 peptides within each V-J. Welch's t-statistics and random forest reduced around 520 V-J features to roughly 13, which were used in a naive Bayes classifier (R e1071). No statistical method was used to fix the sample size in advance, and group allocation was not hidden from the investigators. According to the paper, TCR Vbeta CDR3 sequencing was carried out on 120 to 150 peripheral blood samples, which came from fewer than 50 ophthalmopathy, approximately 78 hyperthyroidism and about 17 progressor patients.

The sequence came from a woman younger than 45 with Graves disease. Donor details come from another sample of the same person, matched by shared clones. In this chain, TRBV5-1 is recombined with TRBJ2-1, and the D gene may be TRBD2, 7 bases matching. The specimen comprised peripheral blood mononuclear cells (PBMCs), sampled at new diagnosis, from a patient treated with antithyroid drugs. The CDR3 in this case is CASSRLAGAFSYNEQFF. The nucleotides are TGCGCCAGCAGCCGTTTGGCGGGGGCCTTCTCCTACAATGAGCAGTTCTTC.